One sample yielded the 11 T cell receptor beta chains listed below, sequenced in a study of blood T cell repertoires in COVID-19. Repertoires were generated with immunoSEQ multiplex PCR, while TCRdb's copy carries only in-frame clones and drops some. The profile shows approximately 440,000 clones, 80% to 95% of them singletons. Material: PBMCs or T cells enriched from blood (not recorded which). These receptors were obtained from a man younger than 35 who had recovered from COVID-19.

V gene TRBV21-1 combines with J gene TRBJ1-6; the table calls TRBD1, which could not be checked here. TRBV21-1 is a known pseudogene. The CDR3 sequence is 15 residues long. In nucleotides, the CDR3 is TGTGCCAGCAGCGCCGTCACAGCTCATAATTCACCCCTCCACTTT. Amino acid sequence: CASSAVTAHNSPLHF.

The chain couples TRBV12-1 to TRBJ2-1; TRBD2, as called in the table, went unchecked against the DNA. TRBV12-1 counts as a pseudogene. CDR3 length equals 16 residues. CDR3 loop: CASSFCGEREYNEQFF. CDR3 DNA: TGTGCCAGCAGCTTTTGCGGCGAACGGGAGTACAATGAGCAGTTCTTC.

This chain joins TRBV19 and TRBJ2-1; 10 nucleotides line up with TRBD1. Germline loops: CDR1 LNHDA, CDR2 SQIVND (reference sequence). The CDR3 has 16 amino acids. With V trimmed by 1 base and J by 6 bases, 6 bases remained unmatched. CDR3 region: CASSIARQGASNEQFF. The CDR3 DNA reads TGTGCCAGTAGTATAGCCCGACAGGGGGCAAGCAATGAGCAGTTCTTC.

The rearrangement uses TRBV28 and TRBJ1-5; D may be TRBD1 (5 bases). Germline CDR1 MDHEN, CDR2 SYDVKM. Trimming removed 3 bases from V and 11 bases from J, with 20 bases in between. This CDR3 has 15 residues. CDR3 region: CASSLGDSTIRTQHF. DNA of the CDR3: TGTGCCAGCAGTTTGGGGGACTCAACAATCAGGACCCAGCATTTT. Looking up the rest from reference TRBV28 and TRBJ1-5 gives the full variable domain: DVKVTQSSRYLVKRTGEKVFLECVQDMDHENMFWYRQDPGLGLRLIYFSYDVKMKEKGDIPEGYSVSREKKERFSLILESASTNQTSMYLCASSLGDSTIRTQHFGDGTRLSIL.

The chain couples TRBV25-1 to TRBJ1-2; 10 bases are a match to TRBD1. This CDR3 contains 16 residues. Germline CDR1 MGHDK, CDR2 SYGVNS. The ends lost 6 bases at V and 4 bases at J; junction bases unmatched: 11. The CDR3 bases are TGTGCCAGCAGCAGTCCCGACAGGGGGCGGAGCTATGGCTACACCTTC. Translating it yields CASSSPDRGRSYGYTF.

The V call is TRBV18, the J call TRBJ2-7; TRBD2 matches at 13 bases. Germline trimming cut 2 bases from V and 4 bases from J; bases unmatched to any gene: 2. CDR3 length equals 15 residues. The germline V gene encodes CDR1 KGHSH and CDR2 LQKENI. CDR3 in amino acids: CASSPGTSGMYEQYF. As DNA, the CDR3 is TGTGCCAGCTCACCAGGGACTAGCGGGATGTACGAGCAGTACTTC.

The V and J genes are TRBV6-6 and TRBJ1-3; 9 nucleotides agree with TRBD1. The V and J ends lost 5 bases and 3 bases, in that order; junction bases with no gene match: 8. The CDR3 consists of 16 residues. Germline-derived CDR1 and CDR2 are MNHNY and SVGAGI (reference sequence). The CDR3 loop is CASSRGGQGLGNTIYF. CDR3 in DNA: TGTGCCAGCAGTCGAGGGGGACAGGGACTTGGAAACACCATATATTTT.

The CDR3 region is CASSVRQDGGEQYF. The DNA for the CDR3 is TGCGCCAGCAGCGTCAGACAGGATGGAGGCGAGCAGTACTTC. This sequence joins TRBV5-1 and TRBJ2-7; weak D call: TRBD1 (6 bases). V was shortened by 4 bases and J by 6 bases, with 17 bases between the two germline ends. The germline V gene encodes CDR1 SGHRS and CDR2 YFSETQ. The CDR3 is made up of 14 amino acids.

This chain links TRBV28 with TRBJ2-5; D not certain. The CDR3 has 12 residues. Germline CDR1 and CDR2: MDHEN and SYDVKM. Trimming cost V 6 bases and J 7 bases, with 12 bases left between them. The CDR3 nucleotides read TGTGCCAGCAGCCCACCCTCCGGGACCCAGTACTTC. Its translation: CASSPPSGTQYF.

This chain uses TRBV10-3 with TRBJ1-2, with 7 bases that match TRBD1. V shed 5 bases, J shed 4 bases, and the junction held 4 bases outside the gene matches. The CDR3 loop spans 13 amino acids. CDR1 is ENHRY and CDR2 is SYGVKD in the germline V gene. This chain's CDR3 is CAISSTGTYGYTF. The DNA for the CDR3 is TGTGCCATCAGTTCGACAGGGACCTATGGCTACACCTTC.

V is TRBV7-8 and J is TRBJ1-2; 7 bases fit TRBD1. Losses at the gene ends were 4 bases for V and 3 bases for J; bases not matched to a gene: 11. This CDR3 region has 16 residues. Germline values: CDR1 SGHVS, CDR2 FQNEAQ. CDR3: CASSSAYRGSDYGYTF. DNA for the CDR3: TGTGCCAGCAGCTCTGCATACAGGGGCTCGGACTATGGCTACACCTTC.